A single sample gave rise to the 11 T cell receptor beta chains below, sequenced in a study of blood T cell repertoires in COVID-19. TCRdb's table, derived via immunoSEQ multiplex PCR, lists solely in-frame clones and lacks some. The data show 30,000 or so clones, roughly 91% seen once. Sequenced material: peripheral blood. The receptors here all came from a man between 60 and 70 years old with active COVID-19.

The chain has TRBV27 and TRBJ2-2; weak D call: TRBD1 (6 bases). The CDR3 sequence is 15 residues long. The germline V gene encodes CDR1 MNHEY and CDR2 SMNVEV (reference sequence). Trimming removed 3 bases from V and 7 bases from J, with 15 bases in between. CDR3 amino acids: CASSFRDTHVGELFF. CDR3 sequence (DNA): TGTGCCAGCAGTTTCCGGGACACTCACGTCGGGGAGCTGTTTTTT.

The chain links TRBV7-2 to TRBJ2-7; D is perhaps TRBD1 (5 bases). V gave up 3 bases and J gave up 6 bases, with 12 bases separating them. Germline V gene sequence: CDR1 SGHTA, CDR2 FQGNSA. The CDR3 has 13 amino acids. The CDR3 reads CASSFSGSGEQYF. In DNA form, the CDR3 reads TGTGCCAGCAGCTTTTCAGGGTCGGGCGAGCAGTACTTC.

The CDR3 here is CASTRQSNTEAFF. The CDR3 bases are TGTGCCAGCACCAGGCAGTCGAACACTGAAGCTTTCTTT. The chain has TRBV7-2 and TRBJ1-1; D ambiguous. The germline V gene has CDR1 SGHTA and CDR2 FQGNSA. This CDR3 contains 13 residues. Trimming took off 7 bases at V and 1 base at J, with 10 bases between the two ends. The full variable domain, its missing parts supplied by reference TRBV7-2 and TRBJ1-1, is GAGVSQSPSNKVTEKGKDVELRCDPISGHTALYWYRQSLGQGLEFLIYFQGNSAPDKSGLPSDRFSAERTGGSVSTLTIQRTQQEDSAVYLCASTRQSNTEAFFGQGTRLTVV.

The chain couples TRBV4-3 to TRBJ1-4; 10 nucleotides match TRBD1. Germline V CDR1 and CDR2: LGHNA, YSLEER. V lost 0 bases to trimming and J lost 6 bases; unmatched junction nucleotides: 7. The CDR3 runs 17 residues. This CDR3 reads CASSQDGGTGEDEKLFF. The CDR3 bases are TGCGCCAGCAGCCAAGATGGGGGGACAGGGGAGGATGAAAAACTGTTTTTT.

The chain has TRBV30 and TRBJ1-5; no definite D call. Trimming pared 0 bases from V and 3 bases from J, leaving 12 bases between. The CDR3 covers 15 residues. Germline values: CDR1 GTSNPN, CDR2 SVGIG (reference sequence). The CDR3 bases are TGTGCCTGGAGTGTAGAGGGATTCAACAATCAGCCCCAGCATTTT. This translates into CAWSVEGFNNQPQHF.

CDR3 protein: CASSIGQGDGYTF. CDR3 sequence (DNA): TGTGCCAGTAGTATCGGACAGGGGGATGGCTACACCTTC. The V call is TRBV19, the J call TRBJ1-2; 10 positions match TRBD1. With V trimmed by 3 bases and J by 6 bases, 1 base remained unmatched. CDR1 is LNHDA and CDR2 is SQIVND in the germline V gene (reference sequence). This CDR3 region has 13 residues.

The chain couples TRBV19 to TRBJ2-7; a weak D match, TRBD1 (7 bases). The V end lost 1 base, the J end lost 5 bases, and 12 bases lay between the germline ends. Germline values: CDR1 LNHDA, CDR2 SQIVND (reference sequence). CDR3 length: 14 residues. In nucleotides, the CDR3 is TGTGCCAGTAGTATAGGGCAGGGGGGCAACGAGCAGTACTTC. The encoded protein is CASSIGQGGNEQYF.

J is TRBJ2-5 and V is TRBV9; 7 nucleotides match TRBD2. The CDR3 is made up of 15 amino acids. Germline V gives CDR1 SGDLS, CDR2 YYNGEE. V shed 0 bases and J 1 base; nucleotides not matched to a gene: 3. As DNA, the CDR3 is TGTGCCAGCAGCGTAGGAGCGGGGACCCAAGAGACCCAGTACTTC. As protein: CASSVGAGTQETQYF.

The chain has TRBV3-1 (or the pseudogene TRBV3-2) and TRBJ2-1, with D possibly matching TRBD2 (6 bases). CDR1 is LGHDT, CDR2 YNNKEL, per germline (reference sequence). The CDR3 covers 13 residues. Trimming removed 1 base from V and 7 bases from J, with 8 bases in between. CDR3 nucleotides: TGTGCCAGCAGCCAAGCTAGCGTGAATGAGCAGTTCTTC. Protein sequence: CASSQASVNEQFF.

The count of this clone is one. The chain uses TRBV14 and TRBJ1-1; D unresolved. Germline V gene sequence: CDR1 SGHDN, CDR2 FVKESK. V shed 3 bases and J shed 2 bases, with 7 bases lying between them. CDR3 length: 13 amino acids. CDR3 sequence reads: CASSQATNTEAFF. CDR3 DNA sequence: TGTGCCAGCAGCCAGGCGACTAACACTGAAGCTTTCTTT. Looking up the rest from reference TRBV14 and TRBJ1-1 gives the full variable domain: EAGVTQFPSHSVIEKGQTVTLRCDPISGHDNLYWYRRVMGKEIKFLLHFVKESKQDESGMPNNRFLAERTGGTYSTLKVQPAELEDSGVYFCASSQATNTEAFFGQGTRLTVV.

The V and J genes are TRBV19 and TRBJ1-5; D gene ambiguous. CDR3 size: 13 residues. CDR1 is LNHDA, CDR2 SQIVND, per germline (reference sequence). V shed 4 bases and J shed 4 bases, with 8 bases lying between them. Here the CDR3 reads CASSRATNQPQHF. The CDR3 coding sequence is TGTGCCAGTAGTAGGGCGACGAATCAGCCCCAGCATTTT.